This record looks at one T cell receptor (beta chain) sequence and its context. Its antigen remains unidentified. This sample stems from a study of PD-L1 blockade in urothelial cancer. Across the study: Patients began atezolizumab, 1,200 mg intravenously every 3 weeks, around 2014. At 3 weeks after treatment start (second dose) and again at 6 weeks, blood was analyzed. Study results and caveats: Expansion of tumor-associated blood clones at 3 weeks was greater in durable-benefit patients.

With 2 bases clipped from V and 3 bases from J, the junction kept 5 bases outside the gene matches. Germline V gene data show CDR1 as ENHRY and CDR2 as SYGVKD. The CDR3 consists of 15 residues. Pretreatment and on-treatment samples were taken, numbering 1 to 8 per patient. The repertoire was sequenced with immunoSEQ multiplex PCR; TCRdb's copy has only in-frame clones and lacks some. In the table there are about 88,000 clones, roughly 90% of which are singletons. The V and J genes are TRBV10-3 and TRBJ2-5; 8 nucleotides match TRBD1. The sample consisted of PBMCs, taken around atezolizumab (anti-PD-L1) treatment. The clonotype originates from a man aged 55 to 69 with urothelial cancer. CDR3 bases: TGTGCCATCAGTGAGCAACAGGGGGGCGAAGAGACCCAGTACTTC. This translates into CAISEQQGGEETQYF.